This T cell receptor beta chain came from a study of blood T cell repertoires in COVID-19. Across the whole study: From the United States, Italy and Spain came samples of acute and convalescent COVID-19. In each case, the material was cDNA or gDNA derived from T cells, B-cell-depleted T cells, or PBMCs.

Repertoires were generated with immunoSEQ multiplex PCR, while TCRdb's copy carries only in-frame clones and drops some. The sample contains some 40,000 clones, roughly 80% of which appear only once. Trimming pared 5 bases from V and 2 bases from J, leaving 16 bases between. Germline assignment: CDR1 SGHVS and CDR2 FQNEAQ. The CDR3 length is 16 residues. The J gene is TRBJ2-1, the V gene TRBV7-8, with D tentatively TRBD2 (5 bases). The material sequenced was peripheral blood. The receptor was isolated from a man aged 55-75 years in a cohort sampled during active COVID-19. The CDR3 spells CASSPRSGVAYNEQFF. The CDR3, as DNA: TGTGCCAGCAGCCCAAGATCCGGGGTGGCCTACAATGAGCAGTTCTTC.